Here is one TCR beta chain with its context. Its antigen is currently unknown. The source of the sample is a study of cytomegalovirus exposure and HLA in healthy donors. Overall study context: Later, an analysis reported that the 120 or so validation repertoires had used the same platform as the approximately 720 first-cohort repertoires.

Study findings and constraints: Accounts indicate the classifier identified cytomegalovirus status with strong specificity and sensitivity. Later, an analysis found that TCR clusters from the first cohort tended to co-occur in the 130 or so validation repertoires. The authors confirmed in vitro that a few CMV-associated chains were specific for CMV antigens.

Sequenced by immunoSEQ multiplex PCR; TCRdb stores in-frame clones only, minus some. The top ten clones hold around 1% of a sample with around 300,000 clones, approximately 86% of them seen once. The sequence derives from a man aged 30 to 45 in good health and CMV-seronegative. Sequencing input: PBMCs.

The CDR3 region is CASSPGTGANTGELFF. DNA of the CDR3: TGTGCCAGCAGCCCAGGGACAGGAGCGAACACCGGGGAGCTGTTTTTT. The J gene is TRBJ2-2, the V gene TRBV13; 8 nucleotides align to TRBD1. The germline gives CDR1 PRHDT, CDR2 FYEKMQ (reference sequence). The CDR3 has 16 residues. V dropped 5 bases and J dropped 0; count of bases not matched to a gene: 5.